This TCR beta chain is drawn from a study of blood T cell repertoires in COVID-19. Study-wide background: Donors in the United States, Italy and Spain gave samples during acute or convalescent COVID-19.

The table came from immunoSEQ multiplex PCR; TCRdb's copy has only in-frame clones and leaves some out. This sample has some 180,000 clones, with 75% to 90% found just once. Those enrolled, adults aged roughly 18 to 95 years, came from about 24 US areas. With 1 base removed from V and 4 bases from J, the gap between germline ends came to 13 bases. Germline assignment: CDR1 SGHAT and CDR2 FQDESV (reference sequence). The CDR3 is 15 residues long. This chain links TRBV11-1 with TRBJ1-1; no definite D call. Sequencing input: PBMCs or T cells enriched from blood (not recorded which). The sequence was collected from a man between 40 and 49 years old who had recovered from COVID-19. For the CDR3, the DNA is TGTGCCAGCAGCTTAGTTGGGGTCGAGGGCACTGAAGCTTTCTTT. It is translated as CASSLVGVEGTEAFF. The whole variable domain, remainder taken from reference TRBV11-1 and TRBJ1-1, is EAEVAQSPRYKITEKSQAVAFWCDPISGHATLYWYRQILGQGPELLVQFQDESVVDDSQLPKDRFSAERLKGVDSTLKIQPAELGDSAMYLCASSLVGVEGTEAFFGQGTRLTVV.